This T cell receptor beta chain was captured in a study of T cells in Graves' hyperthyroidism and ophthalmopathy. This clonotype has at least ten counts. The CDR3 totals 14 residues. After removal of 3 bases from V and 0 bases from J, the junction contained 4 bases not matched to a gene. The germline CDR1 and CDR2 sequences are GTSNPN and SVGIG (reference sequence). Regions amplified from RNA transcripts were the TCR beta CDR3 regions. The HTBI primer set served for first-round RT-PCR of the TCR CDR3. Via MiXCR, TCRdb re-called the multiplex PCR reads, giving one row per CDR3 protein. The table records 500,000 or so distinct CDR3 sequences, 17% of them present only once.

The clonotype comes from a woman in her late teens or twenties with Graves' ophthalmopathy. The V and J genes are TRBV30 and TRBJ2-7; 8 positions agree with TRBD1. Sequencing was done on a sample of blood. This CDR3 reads CAWSGQGSSYEQYF. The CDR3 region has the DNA TGTGCCTGGAGCGGACAGGGAAGCTCCTACGAGCAGTACTTC.